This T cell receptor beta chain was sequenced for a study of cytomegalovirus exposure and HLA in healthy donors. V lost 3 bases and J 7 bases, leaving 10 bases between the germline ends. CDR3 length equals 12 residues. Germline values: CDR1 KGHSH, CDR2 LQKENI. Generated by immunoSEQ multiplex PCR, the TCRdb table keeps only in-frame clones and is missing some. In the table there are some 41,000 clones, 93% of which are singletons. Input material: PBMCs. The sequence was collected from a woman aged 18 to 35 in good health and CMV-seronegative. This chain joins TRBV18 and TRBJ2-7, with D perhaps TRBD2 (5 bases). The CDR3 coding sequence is TGTGCCAGCTCACCGGAAAGGAGGGAGCAGTACTTC. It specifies CASSPERREQYF.